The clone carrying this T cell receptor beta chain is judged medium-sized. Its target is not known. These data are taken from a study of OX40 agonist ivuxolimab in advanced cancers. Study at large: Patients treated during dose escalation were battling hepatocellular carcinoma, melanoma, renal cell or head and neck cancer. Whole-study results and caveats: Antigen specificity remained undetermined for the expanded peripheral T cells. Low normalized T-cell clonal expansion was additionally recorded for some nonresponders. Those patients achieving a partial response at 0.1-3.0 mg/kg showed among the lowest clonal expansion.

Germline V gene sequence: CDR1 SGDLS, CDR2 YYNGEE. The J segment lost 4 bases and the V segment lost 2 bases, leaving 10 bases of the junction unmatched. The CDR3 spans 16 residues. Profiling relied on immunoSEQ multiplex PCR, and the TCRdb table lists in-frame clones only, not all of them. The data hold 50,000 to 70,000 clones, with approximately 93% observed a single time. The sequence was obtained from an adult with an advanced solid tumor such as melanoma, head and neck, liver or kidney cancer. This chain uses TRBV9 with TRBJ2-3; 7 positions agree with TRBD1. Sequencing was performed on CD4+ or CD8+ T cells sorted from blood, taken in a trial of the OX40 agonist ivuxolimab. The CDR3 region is CASSVMIDRAADTQYF. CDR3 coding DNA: TGTGCCAGCAGCGTTATGATCGACAGGGCCGCAGATACGCAGTATTTT.